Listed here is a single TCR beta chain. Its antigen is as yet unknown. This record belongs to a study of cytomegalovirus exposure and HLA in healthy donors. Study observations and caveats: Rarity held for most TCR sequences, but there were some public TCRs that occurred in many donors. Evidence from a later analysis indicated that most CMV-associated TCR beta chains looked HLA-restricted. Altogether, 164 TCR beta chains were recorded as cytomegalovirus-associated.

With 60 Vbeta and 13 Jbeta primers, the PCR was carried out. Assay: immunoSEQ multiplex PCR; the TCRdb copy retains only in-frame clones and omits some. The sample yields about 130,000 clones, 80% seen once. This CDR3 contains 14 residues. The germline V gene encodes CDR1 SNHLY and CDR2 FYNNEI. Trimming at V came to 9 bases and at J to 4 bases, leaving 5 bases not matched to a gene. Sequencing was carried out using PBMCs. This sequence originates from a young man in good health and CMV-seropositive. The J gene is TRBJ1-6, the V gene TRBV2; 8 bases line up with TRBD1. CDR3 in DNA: TGTGCCAGTTCGGACAGGGCTTATAATTCACCCCTCCACTTT. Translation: CASSDRAYNSPLHF.